The 20 T cell receptor beta chains in this list originate from one sample, sequenced in a study of T cells in localized non-small cell lung cancer. Clones were sequenced by immunoSEQ multiplex PCR, and TCRdb holds only the in-frame ones, with some missing. In the table there are some 28,000 clones, roughly 87% of which are singletons. The starting material was peripheral blood, obtained before any cancer treatment. The receptors come from a male donor at least 60 years old with stage I lung adenocarcinoma.

The V gene is TRBV7-3, the J gene TRBJ2-6; TRBD1 agrees at 8 bases. Germline CDR1 reads SGHTA; CDR2 reads FQGTGA. Losses at the gene ends were 4 bases for V and 0 bases for J; bases not matched to a gene: 5. The CDR3 is 17 residues long. The CDR3 is CASSSQGVDSGANVLTF. The DNA for the CDR3 is TGTGCCAGCAGCTCACAGGGGGTCGACTCTGGGGCCAACGTCCTGACTTTC.

The gene calls are TRBV6-6 and TRBJ1-1; D not resolved. The V gene's germline CDR1 is MNHNY and CDR2 SVGAGI (reference sequence). The CDR3 spans 11 residues. Trimming took off 4 bases at V and 7 bases at J, with 7 bases between the two ends. The CDR3 region has the DNA TGTGCCAGCAGTTCTCGGAATGAAGCTTTCTTT. Its translation: CASSSRNEAFF.

The rearrangement uses TRBV5-6 and TRBJ1-2; D remains unclear. The V and J ends lost 6 bases and 0 bases respectively, with 27 bases between them. This CDR3 region has 19 residues. Germline V gene lookup returns CDR1 SGHDT and CDR2 YYEEEE. CDR3 bases: TGTGCCAGCAACCCAACGGCAGGTATCCTCGGGATATCTAACTATGGCTACACCTTC. It is translated as CASNPTAGILGISNYGYTF.

In this sample, this clone is medium-sized. The chain uses TRBV29-1 and TRBJ1-6; no clear D. The germline CDR1 and CDR2 sequences are SQVTM and ANQGSEA. V lost 6 bases to trimming and J lost 1 base, with 7 bases between them. This CDR3 has 13 residues. CDR3 DNA: TGCAGCGTAAGGGCTTCCTATAATTCACCCCTCCACTTT. This encodes CSVRASYNSPLHF.

This clone has more than one count but fewer than ten. This sequence joins TRBV6-1 and TRBJ1-2; D unclear. Germline-derived CDR1 and CDR2 are MNHNS and SASEGT. The CDR3 spans 14 residues. V was clipped by 5 bases and J by 3 bases, with 13 bases between them. The CDR3 bases are TGTGCCAGCAGTCCTTGGGCTACCCACTATGGCTACACCTTC. This encodes CASSPWATHYGYTF.

The gene calls are TRBV28 and TRBJ1-2; TRBD1 agrees at 11 bases. V dropped 5 bases and J dropped 8; count of bases not matched to a gene: 10. This CDR3 has 15 amino acids. The germline gives CDR1 MDHEN, CDR2 SYDVKM. The CDR3 nucleotides are TGTGCCAGCAGTCCATCCACGGGACAGGGGGTGGGCTACACCTTC. Protein: CASSPSTGQGVGYTF.

The V and J genes are TRBV5-1 and TRBJ1-6; D ambiguous. Germline V gives CDR1 SGHRS, CDR2 YFSETQ. Trimming stripped 4 bases from V and 7 bases from J, with 9 bases between. CDR3 length: 13 residues. CDR3 sequence: CASSPDGNSPLHF. The DNA of the CDR3 is TGCGCCAGCAGCCCAGATGGAAATTCACCCCTCCACTTT. Combining the CDR3 with reference TRBV5-1 and TRBJ1-6 gives the whole variable domain KAGVTQTPRYLIKTRGQQVTLSCSPISGHRSVSWYQQTPGQGLQFLFEYFSETQRNKGNFPGRFSGRQFSNSRSEMNVSTLELGDSALYLCASSPDGNSPLHFGNGTRLTVT.

This clone was seen more than once but under ten times. The V gene is TRBV10-3, the J gene TRBJ2-5; 12 bases line up with TRBD1. The CDR3 length is 15 residues. The V and J ends lost 6 bases and 5 bases, in that order; junction bases with no gene match: 7. The germline V gene has CDR1 ENHRY and CDR2 SYGVKD. CDR3 DNA: TGTGCCATCAGCGCTGGGACAGGGGGCGGTGAGACCCAGTACTTC. It encodes CAISAGTGGGETQYF.

This clone has a handful of counts. The chain couples TRBV2 to TRBJ1-5; TRBD1 might be the D (5 bases). CDR1 and CDR2 from the germline V gene are SNHLY and FYNNEI. Trimming shortened V by 6 bases and J by 8 bases, and 8 bases separated the two germline ends. The CDR3 consists of 11 residues. In nucleotides, the CDR3 is TGTGCCAGCAGGTCACAGGAGCCCCAGCATTTT. It codes for CASRSQEPQHF.

The rearrangement joins TRBV11-2 to TRBJ2-3; 9 bases line up with TRBD1. Germline CDR1 reads SGHAT; CDR2 reads FQNNGV. The V and J ends lost 4 bases and 1 base, in that order; junction bases with no gene match: 3. The CDR3 runs 15 residues. The CDR3 DNA reads TGTGCCAGCAGCTCGGGACAGGGTGGCACAGATACGCAGTATTTT. Translation: CASSSGQGGTDTQYF.

The rearrangement uses TRBV2 and TRBJ1-5, with D unclear. Germline V gives CDR1 SNHLY, CDR2 FYNNEI. CDR3 length: 15 amino acids. The V gene lost 6 bases and the J gene lost 0 bases, with 12 bases spanning the gap. As DNA, the CDR3 is TGTGCCAGCAGGTTAACAGCTAATAGCAATCAGCCCCAGCATTTT. This sequence encodes CASRLTANSNQPQHF. Supplemented by reference TRBV2 and TRBJ1-5, the full variable domain reads EPEVTQTPSHQVTQMGQEVILRCVPISNHLYFYWYRQILGQKVEFLVSFYNNEISEKSEIFDDQFSVERPDGSNFTLKIRSTKLEDSAMYFCASRLTANSNQPQHFGDGTRLSIL.

The rearrangement uses TRBV29-1 and TRBJ1-2; a possible D gene is TRBD1 (6 bases). Germline values: CDR1 SQVTM, CDR2 ANQGSEA. The CDR3 has 12 amino acids. V was clipped by 6 bases and J by 3 bases, with 11 bases between them. As DNA, the CDR3 is TGCAGCGTCATCAGGGGTGACTATGGCTACACCTTC. Its translation: CSVIRGDYGYTF.

The V call is TRBV18, the J call TRBJ2-7, with 7 nucleotides matching TRBD1. CDR3 size: 14 residues. V gave up 2 bases and J gave up 2 bases; unmatched junction bases: 3. From germline, CDR1 is KGHSH and CDR2 LQKENI. CDR3 sequence reads: CASSPDRATYEQYF. The CDR3 DNA is TGTGCCAGCTCACCAGACAGGGCGACCTACGAGCAGTACTTC.

This rearrangement joins TRBV30 to TRBJ2-5; the D gene is possibly TRBD2 (6 bases). This CDR3 is 15 amino acids long. Germline V gene data show CDR1 as GTSNPN and CDR2 as SVGIG (reference sequence). V was shortened by 1 base and J by 1 base, with 13 bases between the two germline ends. CDR3 loop: CAWSARGSGQETQYF. CDR3 nucleotide sequence: TGTGCCTGGAGTGCCCGGGGTAGCGGCCAAGAGACCCAGTACTTC.

The chain carries TRBV10-3 and TRBJ1-2; 7 bases are shared with TRBD1. The J segment lost 9 bases and the V segment lost 0 bases, leaving 10 bases of the junction unmatched. Per germline, CDR1 ENHRY and CDR2 SYGVKD. This CDR3 spans 15 amino acids. The CDR3 is CAISESGGQAGSYTF. Written as DNA, the CDR3 is TGTGCCATCAGTGAGTCGGGAGGACAGGCTGGTAGCTACACCTTC.

The CDR3 loop is CASSQDRASGTDTQYF. The CDR3 DNA reads TGTGCCAGCAGCCAAGATCGTGCTAGCGGCACAGATACGCAGTATTTT. The chain is built from TRBV4-2 and TRBJ2-3; TRBD2 might be the D (6 bases). CDR3 length equals 16 residues. The V end lost 0 bases, the J end lost 1 base, and 11 bases lay between the germline ends. Per the germline V gene, CDR1 is LGHNA and CDR2 is YNFKEQ.

This clone was seen a single time. This chain connects TRBV28 to TRBJ1-2; TRBD1 agrees at 7 bases. CDR1 and CDR2 (germline): MDHEN, SYDVKM. After removal of 2 bases from V and 4 bases from J, the junction contained 7 bases not matched to a gene. This CDR3 is built from 15 residues. For the CDR3, the DNA is TGTGCCAGCAGTTTAGATACAGGGGTGGGCTATGGCTACACCTTC. It translates to CASSLDTGVGYGYTF.

This chain links TRBV6-6 with TRBJ1-1; D gene uncertain. There are 13 residues in the CDR3. CDR1 is MNHNY and CDR2 is SVGAGI in the germline V gene (reference sequence). Deletions cut 1 base from V and 4 bases from J, with 7 bases between. The CDR3 DNA is TGTGCCAGCAGTTACTGGGAAAGCACTGAAGCTTTCTTT. Translated: CASSYWESTEAFF.

This clone was counted only a few times. This rearrangement joins TRBV5-1 to TRBJ2-1, with D unresolved. This CDR3 spans 15 amino acids. Germline-derived CDR1 and CDR2 are SGHRS and YFSETQ. Trimming pared 0 bases from V and 9 bases from J, leaving 16 bases between. The CDR3: CASSLVIGPDAEQFF. In DNA, the CDR3 is TGCGCCAGCAGCTTGGTTATCGGACCAGACGCTGAGCAGTTCTTC.

J is TRBJ2-2 and V is TRBV5-1; 8 nucleotides align to TRBD1. Germline V gene data show CDR1 as SGHRS and CDR2 as YFSETQ. The V and J ends lost 2 bases and 0 bases, in that order; junction bases with no gene match: 3. The length of the CDR3 is 16 residues. CDR3 sequence: CASSFGDRTNTGELFF. CDR3 DNA sequence: TGCGCCAGCAGCTTTGGGGACAGGACGAACACCGGGGAGCTGTTTTTT.